Presented here are 32 T cell receptor beta chains from one specimen sequenced in a study of T cell changes during pregnancy in multiple sclerosis. Only in-frame clones appear in the TCRdb table, and some are missing; sequencing was by immunoSEQ multiplex PCR. The sample holds 25,000 to 35,000 clones, 80% to 90% seen once. This material consisted of CD8+ T cells from peripheral blood mononuclear cells, taken in the second trimester of pregnancy. The origin of the receptors is a female donor with multiple sclerosis, enrolled in a pregnancy study.

This clone was counted a few times. The gene calls are TRBV6-5 and TRBJ2-2; D unclear. The length of the CDR3 is 15 residues. The germline V gene has CDR1 MNHEY and CDR2 SVGAGI. V lost 0 bases and J 1 base, leaving 6 bases between the germline ends. CDR3 amino acids: CASSYSAVNTGELFF. DNA of the CDR3: TGTGCCAGCAGTTACTCGGCCGTGAACACCGGGGAGCTGTTTTTT.

J is TRBJ2-7 and V is TRBV11-1; maybe TRBD1 (6 bases). The germline V and J ends were trimmed by 1 base and 2 bases, with 12 bases remaining between them. The CDR3 consists of 15 residues. Germline lookup yields CDR1 SGHAT and CDR2 FQDESV (reference sequence). DNA of the CDR3: TGTGCCAGCAGCTTAGGGTCAGGGGTGGCCTACGAGCAGTACTTC. It specifies CASSLGSGVAYEQYF.

The J gene is TRBJ2-2, the V gene TRBV7-8; 9 bases align to TRBD1. The CDR3 is 17 residues long. Germline lookup yields CDR1 SGHVS and CDR2 FQNEAQ. V dropped 2 bases and J dropped 6; count of bases not matched to a gene: 10. The CDR3 DNA sequence: TGTGCCAGCAGCTTACAAAGGACAGGGGAGGTGGCCGGGGAGCTGTTTTTT. It specifies CASSLQRTGEVAGELFF. The full variable domain, its missing parts supplied by reference TRBV7-8 and TRBJ2-2, is GAGVSQSPRYKVAKRGQDVALRCDPISGHVSLFWYQQALGQGPEFLTYFQNEAQLDKSGLPSDRFFAERPEGSVSTLKIQRTQQEDSAVYLCASSLQRTGEVAGELFFGEGSRLTVL.

The J gene is TRBJ1-1, the V gene TRBV4-1; TRBD1 aligns across 7 bases. The length of the CDR3 is 16 residues. The V gene end was trimmed by 0 bases and the J gene end by 4 bases; junction bases not matched to a gene: 8. Germline-derived CDR1 and CDR2 are MGHRA and YSYEKL. The CDR3 protein is CASSQETGAWRTEAFF. As DNA, the CDR3 is TGCGCCAGCAGCCAAGAAACAGGGGCGTGGCGCACTGAAGCTTTCTTT.

Here the CDR3 reads CASRVAGGPYEQYF. CDR3 DNA sequence: TGTGCCAGCAGAGTAGCGGGGGGGCCCTACGAGCAGTACTTC. This sequence joins TRBV13 and TRBJ2-7; 11 bases match TRBD2. The V and J ends lost 6 bases and 2 bases, in that order; junction bases with no gene match: 3. Germline values: CDR1 PRHDT, CDR2 FYEKMQ (reference sequence). The CDR3 has 14 amino acids.

The chain uses TRBV7-8 and TRBJ2-1; weak D call: TRBD2 (5 bases). Germline values: CDR1 SGHVS, CDR2 FQNEAQ. V was trimmed by 1 base and J by 6 bases, leaving 10 bases between them. The CDR3 is 14 residues long. CDR3 DNA: TGTGCCAGCAGCTTAGGAGTGGGAGTCAATGAGCAGTTCTTC. Translating gives CASSLGVGVNEQFF. Together with reference TRBV7-8 and TRBJ2-1, the CDR3 gives the full variable domain: GAGVSQSPRYKVAKRGQDVALRCDPISGHVSLFWYQQALGQGPEFLTYFQNEAQLDKSGLPSDRFFAERPEGSVSTLKIQRTQQEDSAVYLCASSLGVGVNEQFFGPGTRLTVL.

The gene calls are TRBV11-3 and TRBJ2-7; perhaps TRBD2 as D (5 bases). CDR1 and CDR2 (germline): SGHNT, YENEEA. Trimming cost V 5 bases and J 1 base, with 15 bases left between them. The CDR3 contains 15 residues. The chain's CDR3 is CASSSTGNPSYEQYF. The CDR3 bases are TGTGCCAGCAGCAGCACGGGGAACCCTTCCTACGAGCAGTACTTC.

Comments on this clone: One junction end disagrees with the germline gene, perhaps due to a read error. The rearrangement uses TRBV4-1 and TRBJ1-3; D not certain. The CDR3 has 17 residues. Germline assignment: CDR1 MGHRA and CDR2 YSYEKL. CDR3 in DNA: TGCGCCAGCAGCCAATCCCCCTCATCCCGGTCTGTAAACACCATATATTTT. Encoded protein: CASSQSPSSRSVNTIYF.

The chain uses TRBV19 and TRBJ2-3; 14 bases match TRBD2. Looked up from germline, CDR1 is LNHDA and CDR2 is SQIVND (reference sequence). The CDR3 has 17 residues. The junction had 6 bases not matched to a gene; V was cut back by 5 bases and J by 2 bases. The CDR3 DNA sequence: TGTGCCAGTAGTCCGGGACTAGCGGGAGCCAACACAGATACGCAGTATTTT. This translates into CASSPGLAGANTDTQYF.

The chain recombines TRBV6-1 with TRBJ2-7, with 10 positions matching TRBD2. V shed 1 base, J shed 5 bases, and the junction held 5 bases outside the gene matches. In germline, CDR1 is MNHNS, CDR2 SASEGT. This CDR3 has 15 amino acids. The CDR3 loop reads CASSEDASGSNEQYF. As DNA, the CDR3 is TGTGCCAGCAGTGAAGACGCTAGCGGGAGTAACGAGCAGTACTTC.

This clone is classed as medium-sized. The V gene is TRBV7-9, the J gene TRBJ1-6, with D possibly TRBD1 on 6 matching bases. V shed 2 bases and J shed 8 bases, with 10 bases lying between them. The length of the CDR3 is 14 residues. Germline V gives CDR1 SEHNR, CDR2 FQNEAQ (reference sequence). The CDR3 loop is CASSLLQGDSPLHF. The CDR3 nucleotides read TGTGCCAGCAGCTTATTACAGGGAGATTCACCCCTCCACTTT.

This chain joins TRBV15 and TRBJ2-5, with 9 bases fitting TRBD1. CDR1 and CDR2 (germline): LNHNV, YYDKDF (reference sequence). The V segment lost 0 bases and the J segment 5 bases; nucleotides outside the gene matches: 7. This CDR3 has 16 amino acids. The DNA of the CDR3 is TGTGCCACCAGCAGAGATCCCGGGGACAGGGTGGAGACCCAGTACTTC. Protein: CATSRDPGDRVETQYF.

V is TRBV7-9 and J is TRBJ2-1; 8 bases align to TRBD2. Per germline, CDR1 SEHNR and CDR2 FQNEAQ (reference sequence). The length of the CDR3 is 14 residues. V dropped 8 bases and J dropped 0; count of bases not matched to a gene: 3. CDR3 sequence reads: CASVSGGSYNEQFF. For the CDR3, the DNA is TGTGCCAGCGTCAGCGGGGGCTCCTACAATGAGCAGTTCTTC.

V usage is TRBV7-9 and J usage is TRBJ2-1, with D possibly TRBD1 on 6 matching bases. Trimming removed 8 bases from V and 5 bases from J, with 16 bases in between. CDR3 size: 14 residues. Germline assignment: CDR1 SEHNR and CDR2 FQNEAQ (reference sequence). The chain's CDR3 is CASFGTRNHNEQFF. As DNA, the CDR3 is TGTGCCAGCTTCGGGACACGAAATCACAATGAGCAGTTCTTC.

V is TRBV6-5 and J is TRBJ2-7; 9 bases agree with TRBD2. Trimming cost V 0 bases and J 5 bases; bases outside gene matches: 5. This CDR3 region has 15 residues. CDR1 MNHEY and CDR2 SVGAGI come from the germline V gene. This CDR3 reads CASSYSRGLADEQYF. The CDR3 DNA reads as TGTGCCAGCAGTTACTCTCGGGGACTAGCCGACGAGCAGTACTTC.

The CDR3 region has the DNA TGCGCCAGCAGCTCTCAGGGGAACACTGAAGCTTTCTTT. Translated, it gives CASSSQGNTEAFF. The chain joins TRBV5-1 to TRBJ1-1; a possible D gene is TRBD1 (5 bases). V dropped 3 bases and J dropped 1 base, with 7 bases sitting between them. CDR1 is SGHRS, CDR2 YFSETQ, per germline. This CDR3 is 13 amino acids long.

V gene TRBV4-3 combines with J gene TRBJ1-1; 10 bases align to TRBD1. The CDR3 is 15 residues long. Germline V gene data show CDR1 as LGHNA and CDR2 as YSLEER. V trimming: 4 bases; J trimming: 6 bases; junction bases outside the gene matches: 8. CDR3 sequence reads: CASSRPGQGSPEAFF. The CDR3 region has the DNA TGCGCCAGCAGCCGACCGGGACAGGGGTCCCCTGAAGCTTTCTTT.

Concerning this clone itself: The junction departs from the called germline gene at one end, perhaps through a read error. The chain is built from TRBV7-7 and TRBJ2-2; TRBD2 agrees at 13 bases. The CDR3 totals 18 residues. Germline-derived CDR1 and CDR2 are SSHAT and FNYEAQ (reference sequence). The CDR3 protein is CASSPGLAGWVGTGELFF. CDR3 in DNA: TGTGCTAGCAGCCCGGGACTAGCGGGATGGGTAGGCACCGGGGAGCTGTTTTTT.

The CDR3 nucleotides are TGTGCCAGCAGCGTAGCGGACAGGGACCAAGAGACCCAGTACTTC. Protein: CASSVADRDQETQYF. The gene calls are TRBV9 and TRBJ2-5; 8 bases fit TRBD1. Unmatched junction bases numbered 1, after V lost 0 bases and J lost 0 bases. CDR3 size: 15 residues. The germline V gene has CDR1 SGDLS and CDR2 YYNGEE. Drawing the rest from reference TRBV9 and TRBJ2-5, the complete variable domain is DSGVTQTPKHLITATGQRVTLRCSPRSGDLSVYWYQQSLDQGLQFLIQYYNGEERAKGNILERFSAQQFPDLHSELNLSSLELGDSALYFCASSVADRDQETQYFGPGTRLLVL.

The chain couples TRBV11-2 to TRBJ1-4; D remains unclear. This CDR3 comprises 14 residues. CDR1 is SGHAT, CDR2 FQNNGV, per germline. Deletions cut 0 bases from V and 0 bases from J, with 2 bases between. The CDR3 region has the DNA TGTGCCAGCAGCTTAGACTCAACTAATGAAAAACTGTTTTTT. It codes for CASSLDSTNEKLFF.

The chain recombines TRBV7-8 with TRBJ2-1, with 9 bases lining up with TRBD1. Per the germline V gene, CDR1 is SGHVS and CDR2 is FQNEAQ. The CDR3 length is 14 residues. The V segment lost 4 bases and the J segment 6 bases; nucleotides outside the gene matches: 4. The CDR3 here is CASSYWDRANEQFF. The DNA for the CDR3 is TGTGCCAGCAGCTATTGGGACAGGGCCAATGAGCAGTTCTTC.

DNA of the CDR3: TGTGCCAGCAGCTCCCTGCGGGGGCCATACAATGAGCAGTTCTTC. Translating it yields CASSSLRGPYNEQFF. The chain carries TRBV11-3 and TRBJ2-1; possible D gene TRBD2, 7 bases. Deletions cut 4 bases from V and 4 bases from J, with 14 bases between. Looked up from germline, CDR1 is SGHNT and CDR2 is YENEEA. CDR3 length: 15 amino acids.

The chain couples TRBV5-4 to TRBJ2-7; 11 bases are a match to TRBD2. The CDR3 has 17 residues. Germline V gene data show CDR1 as SGHNT and CDR2 as YYREEE (reference sequence). Trimming removed 0 bases from V and 6 bases from J; junction bases left unmatched: 11. Here the CDR3 reads CASSLDGELAGVGEQYF. CDR3 DNA sequence: TGTGCCAGCAGCTTGGACGGGGAACTAGCGGGGGTAGGCGAGCAGTACTTC.

This chain joins TRBV5-1 and TRBJ2-7; 8 nucleotides match TRBD1. Looked up from germline, CDR1 is SGHRS and CDR2 is YFSETQ. The CDR3 spans 14 residues. Trimming removed 4 bases from V and 4 bases from J; junction bases left unmatched: 7. As DNA, the CDR3 is TGCGCCAGCAGCAAGGAGGGACAGGTGTACGAGCAGTACTTC. Protein sequence: CASSKEGQVYEQYF. Supplemented by reference TRBV5-1 and TRBJ2-7, the full variable domain reads KAGVTQTPRYLIKTRGQQVTLSCSPISGHRSVSWYQQTPGQGLQFLFEYFSETQRNKGNFPGRFSGRQFSNSRSEMNVSTLELGDSALYLCASSKEGQVYEQYFGPGTRLTVT.

The V gene is TRBV28, the J gene TRBJ2-7; TRBD1 matches at 8 bases. Germline V gene sequence: CDR1 MDHEN, CDR2 SYDVKM. The CDR3 contains 14 residues. V lost 0 bases and J lost 6; bases outside the gene matches: 4. CDR3 sequence reads: CASSLWDRVREQYF. The CDR3 nucleotides are TGTGCCAGCAGTTTATGGGACAGGGTTCGCGAGCAGTACTTC.

The chain uses TRBV7-2 and TRBJ2-5; D possibly corresponds to TRBD1 (5 bases). The CDR3 has 16 residues. Germline CDR1 reads SGHTA; CDR2 reads FQGNSA. The V and J ends lost 2 bases and 1 base respectively, with 14 bases between them. CDR3 DNA sequence: TGTGCCAGCAGCTTAATGCCGACAGCATTCCAAGAGACCCAGTACTTC. Its protein product is CASSLMPTAFQETQYF. Complete variable domain (other parts from reference TRBV7-2 and TRBJ2-5): GAGVSQSPSNKVTEKGKDVELRCDPISGHTALYWYRQSLGQGLEFLIYFQGNSAPDKSGLPSDRFSAERTGGSVSTLTIQRTQQEDSAVYLCASSLMPTAFQETQYFGPGTRLLVL.

This clone was detected once. The chain employs TRBV6-1 and TRBJ1-1; D gene ambiguous. V lost 2 bases and J lost 3, with 10 bases in between. The CDR3 is made up of 14 amino acids. Germline V gives CDR1 MNHNS, CDR2 SASEGT. In nucleotides, the CDR3 is TGTGCCAGCAGTGAAAGAGAGGACTACACTGAAGCTTTCTTT. Its translation: CASSEREDYTEAFF.

This chain uses TRBV2 with TRBJ2-3; TRBD2 matches 8 bases. The CDR3 contains 17 residues. V shed 6 bases and J 6 bases; nucleotides not matched to a gene: 17. CDR1 is SNHLY, CDR2 FYNNEI, per germline. The CDR3 sequence is CASRGHWTGGPGDTQYF. As DNA, the CDR3 is TGTGCCAGCAGGGGCCACTGGACGGGGGGGCCAGGCGATACGCAGTATTTT. Complete variable domain (other parts from reference TRBV2 and TRBJ2-3): EPEVTQTPSHQVTQMGQEVILRCVPISNHLYFYWYRQILGQKVEFLVSFYNNEISEKSEIFDDQFSVERPDGSNFTLKIRSTKLEDSAMYFCASRGHWTGGPGDTQYFGPGTRLTVL.

The chain carries TRBV4-3 and TRBJ2-3, with TRBD2 matching over 7 bases. Trimming at V came to 0 bases and at J to 2 bases, leaving 2 bases not matched to a gene. Germline V gene sequence: CDR1 LGHNA, CDR2 YSLEER. This CDR3 is built from 15 residues. CDR3: CASSQDAGVTDTQYF. Written as DNA, the CDR3 is TGCGCCAGCAGCCAAGATGCGGGGGTCACAGATACGCAGTATTTT.

The V gene is TRBV5-1, the J gene TRBJ1-2, with 7 bases that match TRBD1. Trimming at V came to 2 bases and at J to 3 bases, leaving 7 bases not matched to a gene. This CDR3 contains 15 residues. CDR1 is SGHRS and CDR2 is YFSETQ in the germline V gene. The CDR3 here is CASSFSQGMDYGYTF. CDR3 DNA: TGCGCCAGCAGCTTCTCACAGGGGATGGACTATGGCTACACCTTC.

The chain combines TRBV5-6 with TRBJ2-2, with 9 bases identical to TRBD2. This CDR3 is built from 16 residues. The V and J ends lost 0 bases and 5 bases, in that order; junction bases with no gene match: 5. Germline assignment: CDR1 SGHDT and CDR2 YYEEEE. The CDR3 nucleotides read TGTGCCAGCAGCTTGGGGGTAGCGGGAGCGACCGGGGAGCTGTTTTTT. It yields the protein CASSLGVAGATGELFF.

The V and J genes are TRBV11-3 and TRBJ2-1; 7 bases map to TRBD1. Germline lookup yields CDR1 SGHNT and CDR2 YENEEA. J was trimmed by 0 bases and V by 0 bases; bases with no gene match: 2. The CDR3 sequence is 16 residues long. CDR3 DNA: TGTGCCAGCAGCTTAGAGGGGACAGACTCCTACAATGAGCAGTTCTTC. It specifies CASSLEGTDSYNEQFF.